The sequence of this T cell receptor (beta chain) was determined in a study of human T cells and chemical hapten exposure. A note on this clonotype: Its antigen is currently unknown.

Time point reported: patch test 3, about 24 weeks after DPC sensitization. Regarding treatment: therapeutic diphenylcyclopropenone sensitization with weekly scalp DPC. V dropped 6 bases and J dropped 4; count of bases not matched to a gene: 3. This CDR3 spans 13 amino acids. Study results and limitations: Counts of expanded TCRs (at PT1) showed a positive correlation with patch test score. Sensitizing to DPC left TCRs with a frequency above 1 in 1000 unaltered.

Each CDR3 protein is one row after TCRdb ran MiXCR on the RACE reads. The profile shows about 97,000 distinct CDR3 sequences, roughly 27% of them singletons. Material: whole blood, obtained in connection with sensitization to the hapten diphenylcyclopropenone (DPC). The TCR originated in a man aged 40-49 years with alopecia areata. Some clones in this sample may be carry-over from other donors' samples. The chain is built from TRBV12-3 or TRBV12-4 and TRBJ2-5; the match to TRBD2 covers 9 bases. The CDR3 coding sequence is TGTGCCAGCAGCCATAGCGGGGGAGAGACCCAGTACTTC. This sequence encodes CASSHSGGETQYF.